This T cell receptor (beta chain) was profiled in a study of shared clonotypes between healthy human individuals. Study conclusions and caveats: Exclusively blood specimens were collected; tissue repertoires likely differ. What limited the represented genetic and exposure-history diversity was the small number of donors. Rarefaction curves obtained for sorted subsets showed sequencing incomplete despite large depth.

Study processing details: In the immunoSEQ data, sequences were junction-only and lacked quality scores, so filtering differed. The data were produced by immunoSEQ multiplex PCR, yet TCRdb's version contains in-frame clones alone and is incomplete. From that table come the V and J calls and clone size; the DNA was used to work out D and trimming. The repertoire holds fewer than 1.6 million clones, with about 98.5% as singletons. The CDR3 contains 12 residues. Trimming cost V 3 bases and J 3 bases, with 6 bases left between them. Per the germline V gene, CDR1 is MDHEN and CDR2 is SYDVKM. Note on this clone: Antigen specificity is unknown.

The chain combines TRBV28 with TRBJ2-7, with D uncertain. The clonotype comes from a man between 25 and 39 years old in good health. Specimen: naive CD4+ T cells sorted from blood. Sample subset: CD45RA+ positively selected. CDR3 coding DNA: TGTGCCAGCAGTTTGAGCATCTACGAGCAGTACTTC. This translates into CASSLSIYEQYF.